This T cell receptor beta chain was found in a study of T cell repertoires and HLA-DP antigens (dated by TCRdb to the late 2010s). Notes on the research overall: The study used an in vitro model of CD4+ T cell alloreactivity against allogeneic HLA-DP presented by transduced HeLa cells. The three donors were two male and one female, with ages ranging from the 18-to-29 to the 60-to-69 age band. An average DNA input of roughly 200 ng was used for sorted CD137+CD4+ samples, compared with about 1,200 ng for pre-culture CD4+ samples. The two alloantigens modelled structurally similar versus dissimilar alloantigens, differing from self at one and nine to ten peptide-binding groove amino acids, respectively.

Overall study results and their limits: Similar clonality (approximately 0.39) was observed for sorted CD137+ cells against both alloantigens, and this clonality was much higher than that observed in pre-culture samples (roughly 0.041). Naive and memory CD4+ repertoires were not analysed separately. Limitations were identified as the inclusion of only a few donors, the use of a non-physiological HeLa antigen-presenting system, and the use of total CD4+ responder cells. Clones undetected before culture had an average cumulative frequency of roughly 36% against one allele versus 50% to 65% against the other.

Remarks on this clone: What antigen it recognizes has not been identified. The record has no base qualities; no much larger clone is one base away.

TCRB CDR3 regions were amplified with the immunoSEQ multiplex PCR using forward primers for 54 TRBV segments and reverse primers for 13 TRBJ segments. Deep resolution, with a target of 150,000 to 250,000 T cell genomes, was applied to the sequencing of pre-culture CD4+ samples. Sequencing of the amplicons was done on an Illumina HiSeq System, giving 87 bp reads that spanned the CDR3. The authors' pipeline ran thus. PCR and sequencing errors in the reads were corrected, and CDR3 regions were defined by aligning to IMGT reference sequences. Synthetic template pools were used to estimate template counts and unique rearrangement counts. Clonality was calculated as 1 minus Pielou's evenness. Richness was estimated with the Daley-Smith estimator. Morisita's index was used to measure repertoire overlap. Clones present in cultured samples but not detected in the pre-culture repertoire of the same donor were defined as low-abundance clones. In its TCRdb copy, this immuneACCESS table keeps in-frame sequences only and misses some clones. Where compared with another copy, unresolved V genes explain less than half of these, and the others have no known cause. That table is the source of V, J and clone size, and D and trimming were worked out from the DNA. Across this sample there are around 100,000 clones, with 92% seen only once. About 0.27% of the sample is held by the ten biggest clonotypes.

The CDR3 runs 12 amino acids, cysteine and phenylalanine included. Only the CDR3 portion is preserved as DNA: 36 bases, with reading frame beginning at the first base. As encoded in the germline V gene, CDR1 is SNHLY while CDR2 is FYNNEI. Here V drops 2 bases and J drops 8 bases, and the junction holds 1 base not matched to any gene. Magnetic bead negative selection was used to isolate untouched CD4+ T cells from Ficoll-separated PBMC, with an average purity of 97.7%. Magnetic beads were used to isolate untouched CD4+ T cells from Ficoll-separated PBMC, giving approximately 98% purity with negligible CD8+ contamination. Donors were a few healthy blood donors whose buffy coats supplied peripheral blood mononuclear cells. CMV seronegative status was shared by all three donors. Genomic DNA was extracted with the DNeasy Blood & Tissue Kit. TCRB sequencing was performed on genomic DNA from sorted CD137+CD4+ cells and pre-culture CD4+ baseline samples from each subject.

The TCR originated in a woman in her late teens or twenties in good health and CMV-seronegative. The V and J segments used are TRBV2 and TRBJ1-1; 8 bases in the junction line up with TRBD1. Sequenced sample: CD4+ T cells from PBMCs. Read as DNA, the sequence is TGTGCCAGCAGTGAACGGACAGGGGAAGCTTTCTTT. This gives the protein CASSERTGEAFF.